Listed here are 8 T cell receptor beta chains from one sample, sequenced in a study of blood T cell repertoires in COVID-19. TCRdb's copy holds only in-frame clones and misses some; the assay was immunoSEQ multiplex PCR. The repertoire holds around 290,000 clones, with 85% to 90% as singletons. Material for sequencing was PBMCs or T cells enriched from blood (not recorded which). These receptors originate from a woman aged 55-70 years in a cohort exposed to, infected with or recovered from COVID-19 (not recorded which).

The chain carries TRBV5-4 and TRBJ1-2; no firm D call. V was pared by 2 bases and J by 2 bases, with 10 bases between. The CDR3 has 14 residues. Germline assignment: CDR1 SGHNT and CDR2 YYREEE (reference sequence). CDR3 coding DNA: TGTGCCAGCAGCTTAGGAGGAATGAACTATGGCTACACCTTC. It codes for CASSLGGMNYGYTF.

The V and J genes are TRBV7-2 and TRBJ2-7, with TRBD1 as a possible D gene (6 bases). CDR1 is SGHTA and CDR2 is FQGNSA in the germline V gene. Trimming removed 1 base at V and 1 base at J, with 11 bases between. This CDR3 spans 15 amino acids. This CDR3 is CASSLGGTSSYEQYF. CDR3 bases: TGTGCCAGCAGCTTAGGAGGGACATCTTCCTACGAGCAGTACTTC.

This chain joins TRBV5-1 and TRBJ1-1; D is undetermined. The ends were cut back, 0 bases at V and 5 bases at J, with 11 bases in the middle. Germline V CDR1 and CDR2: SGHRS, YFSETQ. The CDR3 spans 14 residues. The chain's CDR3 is CASSLGRERTEAFF. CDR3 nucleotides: TGCGCCAGCAGCTTGGGAAGGGAGAGGACTGAAGCTTTCTTT. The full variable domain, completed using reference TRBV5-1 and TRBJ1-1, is KAGVTQTPRYLIKTRGQQVTLSCSPISGHRSVSWYQQTPGQGLQFLFEYFSETQRNKGNFPGRFSGRQFSNSRSEMNVSTLELGDSALYLCASSLGRERTEAFFGQGTRLTVV.

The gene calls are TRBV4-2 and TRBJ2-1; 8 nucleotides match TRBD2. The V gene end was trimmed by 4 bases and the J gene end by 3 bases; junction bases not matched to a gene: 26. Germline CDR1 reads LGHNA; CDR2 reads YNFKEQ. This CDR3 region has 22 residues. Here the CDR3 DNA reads TGTGCCAGCAGCCTCCCACCAGAACACGCATATAGCGGGGCGGAGGGCTACAATGAGCAGTTCTTC. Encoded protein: CASSLPPEHAYSGAEGYNEQFF.

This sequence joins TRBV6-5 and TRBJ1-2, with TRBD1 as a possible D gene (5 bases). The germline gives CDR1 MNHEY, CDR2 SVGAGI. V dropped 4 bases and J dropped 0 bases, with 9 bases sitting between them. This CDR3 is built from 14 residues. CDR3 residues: CASSFGGANYGYTF. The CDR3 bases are TGTGCCAGCAGTTTCGGGGGAGCTAACTATGGCTACACCTTC.

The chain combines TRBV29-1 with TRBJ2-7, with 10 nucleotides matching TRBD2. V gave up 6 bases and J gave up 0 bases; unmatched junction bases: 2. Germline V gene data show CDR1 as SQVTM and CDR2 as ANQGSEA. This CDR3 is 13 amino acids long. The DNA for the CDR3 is TGCAGCGTCCGGACTAGCGGCTCCTACGAGCAGTACTTC. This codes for CSVRTSGSYEQYF.

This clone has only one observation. CDR3 nucleotides: TGTGCCAGCAGCTTAGTAGGGGGACTAGCGGGCAATGAGCAGTTCTTC. It is translated as CASSLVGGLAGNEQFF. V is TRBV7-2 and J is TRBJ2-1, with TRBD2 identical over 12 bases. With 1 base clipped from V and 6 bases from J, the junction kept 4 bases outside the gene matches. The length of the CDR3 is 16 residues. Germline CDR1 reads SGHTA; CDR2 reads FQGNSA.

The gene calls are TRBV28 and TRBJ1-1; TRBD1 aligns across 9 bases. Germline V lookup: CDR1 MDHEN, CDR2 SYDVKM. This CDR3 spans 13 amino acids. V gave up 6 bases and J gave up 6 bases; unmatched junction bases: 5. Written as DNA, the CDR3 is TGTGCCAGCAGAGAACAGGGGGCCCCTGAAGCTTTCTTT. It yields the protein CASREQGAPEAFF. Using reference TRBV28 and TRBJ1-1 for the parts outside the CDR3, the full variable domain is DVKVTQSSRYLVKRTGEKVFLECVQDMDHENMFWYRQDPGLGLRLIYFSYDVKMKEKGDIPEGYSVSREKKERFSLILESASTNQTSMYLCASREQGAPEAFFGQGTRLTVV.